These T cell receptor beta chains were read from a single sample in a study of cytomegalovirus exposure and HLA in healthy donors. The assay was immunoSEQ multiplex PCR, and TCRdb's table has in-frame clones only and misses some. The sample shows roughly 220,000 clones, approximately 78% of them seen only once. Sequenced sample: PBMCs. Receptors were obtained from a man aged 25 to 40 in good health and CMV-seronegative. The CDR3 runs from the conserved cysteine through the conserved F or W. Size is stated for part of the rows, as once, few or many counts, or as a class when the clone is expanded.

TRBJ2-1 | - | TRBV9 | CASSVEVAGGDEQFF
TRBJ1-2 | - | TRBV28 | CASRAGQGARSYGYTF
TRBJ1-1 | once | TRBV28 | CASSLIRRPAEAFF
TRBJ2-2 | - | TRBV28 | CASRGGFGASSTGELFF
TRBJ2-7 | - | TRBV9 | CASSVEQGGYEQYF
TRBJ1-4 | - | TRBV27 | CASSSTDHSEKLFF
TRBJ2-7 | once | TRBV4-3 | CASSQDRDSTYEQYF
TRBJ1-2 | few | TRBV4-1 | CASSPEFTKNYGYTF
TRBJ1-1 | - | TRBV19 | CASSNPGQGATTEAFF
TRBJ2-7 | few | TRBV4-3 | CASSQDRGTTYEQYF
TRBJ2-3 | - | TRBV5-1 | CASSLGRRGGTDTQYF
TRBJ2-7 | - | TRBV2 | CATSGPDSYEQYF
TRBJ2-5 | - | TRBV7-6 | CASSLGVETQYF
TRBJ2-5 | - | TRBV7-2 | CASSLAAGGRETQYF
TRBJ2-7 | - | TRBV6-1 | CASSVRTADYEQYF
TRBJ2-3 | - | TRBV4-1 | CASSQDPGAGGRDTQYF
TRBJ2-5 | - | TRBV9 | CASSVEGGTPGETQYF
TRBJ1-2 | - | TRBV29-1 | CSVEDRWGQFYGYTF
TRBJ1-6 | - | TRBV5-5 | CASSLEPTGSNSPLHF
TRBJ2-3 | - | TRBV4-3 | CASSQDPASGRTDTQYF
TRBJ1-1 | - | TRBV28 | CASSQDRGTEAFF
TRBJ1-6 | - | TRBV27 | CASRFRQGASNSPLHF
TRBJ1-2 | few | TRBV4-2 | CASSQDRYGYTF
TRBJ2-5 | - | TRBV5-1 | CASSLAYGGGGQETQYF
TRBJ1-1 | - | TRBV27 | CASSSQGRAFF
TRBJ1-5 | - | TRBV30 | CAWSSETVYSNQPQHF
TRBJ2-7 | - | TRBV14 | CASSRGTGGYEQYF
TRBJ1-3 | few | TRBV7-2 | CASSAGGAQGNTIYF
TRBJ1-4 | - | TRBV5-1 | CASSSRPWAGGEKLFF
TRBJ1-2 | - | TRBV4-1 | CASSQEEGHDYGYTF
TRBJ2-1 | - | TRBV2 | CASSETGKNEQFF
TRBJ2-2 | - | TRBV2 | CASRLDGTGELFF
TRBJ2-3 | - | TRBV29-1 | CNPPREERGDEDTQYF
TRBJ2-3 | - | TRBV27 | CASSLWAGTDTQYF
TRBJ2-3 | - | TRBV20-1 | CSARLVDTQYF
TRBJ1-5 | - | TRBV5-6 | CASSTTPDSNSNQPQHF
TRBJ1-2 | - | TRBV6-5 | CASSYWTGGDYGYTF
TRBJ2-7 | - | TRBV28 | CASHGSASGGHSYEQYF
TRBJ1-1 | - | TRBV11-2 | CASSLDWEAVDNTEAFF
TRBJ2-3 | - | TRBV10-3 | CAIRGQGDTQYF